What follows describes a single T cell receptor beta chain. Libraries were prepared by immunoSEQ multiplex PCR; TCRdb keeps only in-frame clonotypes and omits some of them. This sample yields tens of thousands of clones, of which roughly 84% are seen a single time; roughly 21% belongs to the top ten. CDR1 is PRHDT, CDR2 FYEKMQ, per germline (reference sequence). Trimming took off 5 bases at V and 4 bases at J, with 12 bases between the two ends. The CDR3 length is 14 residues. The data belong to a study of OX40 agonist ivuxolimab in advanced cancers. The specimen was CD4+ or CD8+ T cells sorted from blood, collected in a trial of the OX40 agonist ivuxolimab. The chain links TRBV13 to TRBJ1-5; a weak D match, TRBD1 (5 bases). The sequence derives from an adult with an advanced solid tumor such as melanoma, head and neck, liver or kidney cancer. Here the CDR3 reads CASSEAGRNQPQHF. The DNA of the CDR3 is TGTGCCAGCAGCGAGGCGGGGCGGAATCAGCCCCAGCATTTT.